This T cell receptor (beta chain) was observed in a study of blood T cell repertoires in COVID-19. On the study more broadly: Researchers got acute and convalescent COVID-19 samples from the United States, Italy and Spain.

This clone appeared once. The CDR3 runs 14 residues. Trimming cost V 0 bases and J 5 bases; bases outside gene matches: 3. Only in-frame clones appear in the TCRdb table, and some are missing; sequencing was by immunoSEQ multiplex PCR. The sample has about 150,000 clones, around 80% seen once; the top ten hold approximately 9.7%. Specimen: peripheral blood. V is TRBV5-3 and J is TRBJ1-2, with 8 bases identical to TRBD1. TRBV5-3 is labeled an ORF, and its function is uncertain. The source of this sequence is a woman aged 50 to 60 with acute or convalescent COVID-19. The CDR3: CARSLVTGAYGYTF. The DNA of the CDR3 is TGTGCCAGAAGCTTGGTGACAGGGGCATATGGCTACACCTTC.